What follows are 32 T cell receptor beta chains derived from one specimen sequenced in a study of T cell repertoires in cytomegalovirus infection. MiXCR, run by TCRdb on the reads, gives a single entry per CDR3 protein. This table has approximately 30,000 distinct CDR3 sequences, around a fifth appearing once. Their target antigens are unknown. The sequenced sample was CD8+ T cells from cultured PBMCs, obtained from culture after CMV antigen stimulation. These receptors were taken from a human donor in good health (CMV status not recorded). Some clones in this sample may be carry-over from other donors' samples.

The chain carries TRBV7-9 and TRBJ2-5, with 7 bases fitting TRBD2. V gave up 1 base and J gave up 5 bases; unmatched junction bases: 13. Germline CDR1 is SEHNR and CDR2 is FQNEAQ (reference sequence). This CDR3 has 17 residues. The CDR3 spells CASSLDRRGSFRETQYF. As DNA, the CDR3 is TGTGCCAGCAGCTTAGATCGGCGGGGGTCGTTTCGGGAGACCCAGTACTTC.

A few counts support this clonotype. Written as DNA, the CDR3 is TGCAGCGTCCCGCGGGGGGGCGAGCAGTACTTC. Translated, it gives CSVPRGGEQYF. The genes are TRBV29-1 and TRBJ2-7, with 9 bases identical to TRBD2. Germline assignment: CDR1 SQVTM and CDR2 ANQGSEA. This CDR3 has 11 amino acids. J lost 6 bases, V lost 6 bases, and 3 bases had no gene match.

This clonotype has a handful of counts. A much larger clone sits a single nucleotide away, making a read error possible. The chain couples TRBV6-1 to TRBJ2-4; TRBD1 might be the D (6 bases). Germline lookup yields CDR1 MNHNS and CDR2 SASEGT. The CDR3 covers 16 residues. In DNA, the CDR3 is TGTGCCAGCAGTGAAGTACAGGGTAGAGCCAAAAACAGTCAGTACTTC. Translated, it gives CASSEVQGRAKNSQYF.

In DNA form, the CDR3 reads TGTGCCAGCAGCCTTCGTTGGCGGGGACACGCAGATACGCAGTATTTT. This translates into CASSLRWRGHADTQYF. V gene TRBV12-3 or TRBV12-4 combines with J gene TRBJ2-3; D possibly uses TRBD1 or TRBD2 (6 bases each). V was trimmed by 6 bases and J by 4 bases, leaving 20 bases between them. The CDR3 extends over 16 amino acids.

This clonotype was recorded a few times. The chain employs TRBV7-2 and TRBJ2-4, with D uncertain. CDR1 SGHTA and CDR2 FQGNSA come from the germline V gene. The CDR3 loop spans 16 amino acids. V lost 5 bases, J lost 1 base, and 15 bases lay in between. The CDR3 protein is CASSQDLGPAKNIQYF. DNA of the CDR3: TGTGCCAGCAGCCAAGACCTCGGGCCGGCCAAAAACATTCAGTACTTC.

This clonotype was found a few times. V usage is TRBV7-6 and J usage is TRBJ2-1; D may be TRBD1 (5 bases). In germline, CDR1 is SGHVS, CDR2 FNYEAQ. The CDR3 consists of 15 residues. Trimming cost V 7 bases and J 2 bases, with 15 bases left between them. The DNA of the CDR3 is TGTGCCAGCACCTACACAGACAGCCCCTACAATGAGCAGTTCTTC. It specifies CASTYTDSPYNEQFF.

The rearrangement links TRBV7-9 to TRBJ2-5; D is ambiguous. The CDR3 is made up of 14 amino acids. V dropped 4 bases and J dropped 5 bases, with 14 bases sitting between them. Germline assignment: CDR1 SEHNR and CDR2 FQNEAQ (reference sequence). In DNA form, the CDR3 reads TGTGCCAGCAGCTCAGGTGGGGTCAGGGAGACCCAGTACTTC. This sequence encodes CASSSGGVRETQYF. Supplemented by reference TRBV7-9 and TRBJ2-5, the full variable domain reads DTGVSQNPRHKITKRGQNVTFRCDPISEHNRLYWYRQTLGQGPEFLTYFQNEAQLEKSRLLSDRFSAERPKGSFSTLEIQRTEQGDSAMYLCASSSGGVRETQYFGPGTRLLVL.

This clonotype appeared a few times. The V and J genes are TRBV6-2 or TRBV6-3 and TRBJ1-2; D call uncertain. This CDR3 has 13 amino acids. V lost 2 bases and J lost 2, with 6 bases in between. CDR1 and CDR2 from the germline V gene are MNHEY and SVGEGT. CDR3 coding DNA: TGTGCCAGCAGTTACGGGCGAAACTATGGCTACACCTTC. Protein: CASSYGRNYGYTF.

This chain uses TRBV7-6 with TRBJ2-1; maybe TRBD1 (5 bases). Germline V lookup: CDR1 SGHVS, CDR2 FNYEAQ. The length of the CDR3 is 16 residues. V was trimmed by 2 bases and J by 1 base, leaving 12 bases between them. The CDR3 region has the DNA TGTGCCAGCAGCTTATACCACAGGCCTTCCTACAATGAGCAGTTCTTC. This encodes CASSLYHRPSYNEQFF. The full variable domain, rest sourced from reference TRBV7-6 and TRBJ2-1, is GAGVSQSPRYKVTKRGQDVALRCDPISGHVSLYWYRQALGQGPEFLTYFNYEAQQDKSGLPNDRFSAERPEGSISTLTIQRTEQRDSAMYRCASSLYHRPSYNEQFFGPGTRLTVL.

This clonotype was observed at least ten times. This chain uses TRBV12-3 or TRBV12-4 with TRBJ2-3; 8 nucleotides align to TRBD2. The CDR3 extends over 18 amino acids. The V and J ends lost 3 bases and 2 bases, in that order; junction bases with no gene match: 13. This CDR3 reads CASSFALGRGAYTDTQYF. DNA of the CDR3: TGTGCCAGCAGTTTTGCCCTTGGGCGGGGGGCCTACACAGATACGCAGTATTTT.

J is TRBJ2-1 and V is TRBV27; perhaps TRBD1 as D (5 bases). CDR1 is MNHEY, CDR2 SMNVEV, per germline (reference sequence). The CDR3 runs to 17 residues. Trimming removed 4 bases at V and 7 bases at J, with 23 bases between. CDR3 sequence: CASSSSLWQGRKNEQFF. CDR3 in DNA: TGTGCCAGCAGTTCGTCTCTTTGGCAGGGTAGAAAGAATGAGCAGTTCTTC.

The chain joins TRBV5-1 to TRBJ1-2; D is unresolved. The length of the CDR3 is 15 residues. Trimming removed 1 base at V and 5 bases at J, with 15 bases between. The germline CDR1 and CDR2 sequences are SGHRS and YFSETQ. CDR3 residues: CASSLITVPIYGYTF. DNA of the CDR3: TGCGCCAGCAGCTTGATCACAGTACCAATTTATGGCTACACCTTC.

The V gene is TRBV7-2, the J gene TRBJ2-5, with 10 bases aligning to TRBD2. V lost 1 base, J lost 3 bases, and 11 bases stayed unmatched. The CDR3 is 18 residues long. Germline V gene data show CDR1 as SGHTA and CDR2 as FQGNSA. Here the CDR3 reads CASSLDLAGDPEEETQYF. CDR3 nucleotides: TGTGCCAGCAGCTTAGACCTAGCGGGGGACCCGGAAGAAGAGACCCAGTACTTC.

This clonotype was found a few times. V gene TRBV7-2 combines with J gene TRBJ2-3; possible D gene TRBD2, 6 bases. The CDR3 has 15 residues. V was shortened by 5 bases and J by 4 bases, with 16 bases between the two germline ends. The germline V gene encodes CDR1 SGHTA and CDR2 FQGNSA. CDR3 nucleotide sequence: TGTGCCAGCAGCCCCGCGGCGGGATTATCAGATACGCAGTATTTT. Translated, it gives CASSPAAGLSDTQYF. The full variable domain, completed using reference TRBV7-2 and TRBJ2-3, is GAGVSQSPSNKVTEKGKDVELRCDPISGHTALYWYRQSLGQGLEFLIYFQGNSAPDKSGLPSDRFSAERTGGSVSTLTIQRTQQEDSAVYLCASSPAAGLSDTQYFGPGTRLTVL.

V is TRBV6-2 or TRBV6-3 and J is TRBJ2-1; D not certain. Per germline, CDR1 MNHEY and CDR2 SVGEGT. The CDR3 is made up of 14 amino acids. V dropped 5 bases and J dropped 2 bases, with 10 bases sitting between them. The CDR3 reads CASSELTTYNEQFF. DNA for the CDR3: TGTGCCAGCAGTGAACTCACCACCTACAATGAGCAGTTCTTC.

This chain uses TRBV9 with TRBJ1-1; TRBD1 agrees at 7 bases. The CDR3 covers 15 residues. Unmatched junction bases numbered 8, after V lost 4 bases and J lost 2 bases. Germline V CDR1 and CDR2: SGDLS, YYNGEE. CDR3 sequence (DNA): TGTGCCAGCAGCCCGAAGGGGACAGCAAACACTGAAGCTTTCTTT. Amino acid sequence: CASSPKGTANTEAFF. The full variable domain, with the rest looked up from reference TRBV9 and TRBJ1-1, is DSGVTQTPKHLITATGQRVTLRCSPRSGDLSVYWYQQSLDQGLQFLIQYYNGEERAKGNILERFSAQQFPDLHSELNLSSLELGDSALYFCASSPKGTANTEAFFGQGTRLTVV.

This clonotype is deemed medium-sized (0.01 to 0.1%). V is TRBV6-2 or TRBV6-3 and J is TRBJ2-2; a weak D match, TRBD1 (6 bases). Germline CDR1 is MNHEY and CDR2 is SVGEGT. Trimming pared 6 bases from V and 4 bases from J, leaving 9 bases between. The CDR3 runs 13 residues. The CDR3 nucleotides are TGTGCCAGCAGCCGAGGGGGCACCGGGGAGCTGTTTTTT. Translated, it gives CASSRGGTGELFF.

The chain joins TRBV6-1 to TRBJ1-2; D uncertain. The germline gives CDR1 MNHNS, CDR2 SASEGT. This CDR3 contains 13 residues. Trimming took 5 bases from V and 2 from J, leaving 9 bases between them. CDR3: CASSRGLNYGYTF. CDR3 DNA: TGTGCCAGCAGTAGAGGTTTAAACTATGGCTACACCTTC.

Only a few counts were recorded for this clonotype. J is TRBJ2-7 and V is TRBV5-5; D gene uncertain. Per the germline V gene, CDR1 is SGHKS and CDR2 is YYEKEE (reference sequence). CDR3 length: 13 amino acids. Trimming shortened V by 1 base and J by 4 bases, and 9 bases separated the two germline ends. The CDR3 sequence: CASSLRSVYEQYF. The CDR3, as DNA: TGTGCCAGCAGCTTGAGGAGCGTGTACGAGCAGTACTTC.

The chain employs TRBV7-6 and TRBJ1-4; 7 nucleotides line up with TRBD1. From germline, CDR1 is SGHVS and CDR2 FNYEAQ. CDR3 length equals 14 residues. The J segment lost 7 bases and the V segment lost 4 bases, leaving 6 bases of the junction unmatched. The CDR3 reads CASSSETGSEKLFF. The CDR3 DNA follows: TGTGCCAGCAGCTCAGAGACAGGGAGTGAAAAACTGTTTTTT.

This clonotype was seen more than once but under ten times. The chain has TRBV11-3 and TRBJ2-7, with a tentative D call TRBD2 (6 bases). V shed 1 base and J shed 6 bases, with 10 bases lying between them. CDR3 length equals 13 residues. Germline CDR1 reads SGHNT; CDR2 reads YENEEA. The CDR3 DNA reads as TGTGCCAGCAGCTTAGGACGGGAGCGCGAGCAGTACTTC. Encoded protein: CASSLGREREQYF.

The count of this clonotype is one. The genes are TRBV9 and TRBJ1-1, with 10 positions matching TRBD1. Germline values: CDR1 SGDLS, CDR2 YYNGEE. V dropped 0 bases and J dropped 7; count of bases not matched to a gene: 9. CDR3 length: 16 amino acids. CDR3 bases: TGTGCCAGCAGCGTAGCGCGGGACAGGGGACGGGGTGAAGCTTTCTTT. The encoded protein is CASSVARDRGRGEAFF.

The chain links TRBV7-6 to TRBJ1-1; 8 nucleotides line up with TRBD1. The CDR3 covers 13 residues. V gave up 3 bases and J gave up 5 bases; unmatched junction bases: 2. The germline CDR1 and CDR2 sequences are SGHVS and FNYEAQ. In nucleotides, the CDR3 is TGTGCCAGCAGCTTGGACAGGGCAACTGAAGCTTTCTTT. This codes for CASSLDRATEAFF. Based on the CDR3 plus reference TRBV7-6 and TRBJ1-1, the full variable domain is GAGVSQSPRYKVTKRGQDVALRCDPISGHVSLYWYRQALGQGPEFLTYFNYEAQQDKSGLPNDRFSAERPEGSISTLTIQRTEQRDSAMYRCASSLDRATEAFFGQGTRLTVV.

This clonotype appeared a few times. J is TRBJ2-1 and V is TRBV5-1, with D perhaps matching TRBD2 (5 bases). Germline lookup yields CDR1 SGHRS and CDR2 YFSETQ. V was cut by 5 bases and J by 7 bases, with 16 bases left in between. The CDR3 totals 14 residues. CDR3 nucleotide sequence: TGCGCCAGCAGAAGTCTGGACTCAGAAAATGAGCAGTTCTTC. Its translation is CASRSLDSENEQFF.

This chain links TRBV7-7 with TRBJ2-5, with TRBD1 matching 8 bases. This CDR3 has 15 residues. Germline V lookup: CDR1 SSHAT, CDR2 FNYEAQ (reference sequence). After removal of 4 bases from V and 4 bases from J, the junction contained 8 bases not matched to a gene. Here the CDR3 DNA reads TGTGCCAGCAGCTCCGGACAGGGAGGAAGAGAGACCCAGTACTTC. Translated, it gives CASSSGQGGRETQYF.

Here the CDR3 DNA reads TGTGCCAGCAGCGTAGAGGGGACCTCAAGAGATACGCAGTATTTT. This sequence encodes CASSVEGTSRDTQYF. The V gene is TRBV9, the J gene TRBJ2-3, with D tentatively TRBD1 or TRBD2 (5 bases each). The germline V gene has CDR1 SGDLS and CDR2 YYNGEE. The CDR3 has 15 residues. The ends were cut back, 0 bases at V and 5 bases at J, with 13 bases in the middle. The variable domain in full, with the rest retrieved from reference TRBV9 and TRBJ2-3, is DSGVTQTPKHLITATGQRVTLRCSPRSGDLSVYWYQQSLDQGLQFLIQYYNGEERAKGNILERFSAQQFPDLHSELNLSSLELGDSALYFCASSVEGTSRDTQYFGPGTRLTVL.

This clonotype was detected a few times. J is TRBJ1-5 and V is TRBV7-2; D may be TRBD1 (5 bases). The V gene's germline CDR1 is SGHTA and CDR2 FQGNSA. The V and J ends lost 4 bases and 7 bases respectively, with 20 bases between them. The CDR3 covers 16 residues. CDR3: CASSSGVRGSGQPQHF. The CDR3 DNA sequence: TGTGCCAGCAGCTCAGGCGTGAGGGGTTCGGGCCAGCCCCAGCATTTT.

The chain combines TRBV5-6 with TRBJ2-7; D gene ambiguous. This CDR3 region has 15 residues. The ends were cut back, 3 bases at V and 4 bases at J, with 17 bases in the middle. Germline V lookup: CDR1 SGHDT, CDR2 YYEEEE. For the CDR3, the DNA is TGTGCCAGCAGCTCAATCACTGTGATGGGGTACGAGCAGTACTTC. The encoded protein is CASSSITVMGYEQYF.

This clonotype has more than one count but fewer than ten. This rearrangement joins TRBV19 to TRBJ1-2; 12 nucleotides line up with TRBD1. This CDR3 is 18 amino acids long. V shed 5 bases, J shed 4 bases, and the junction held 14 bases outside the gene matches. Germline-derived CDR1 and CDR2 are LNHDA and SQIVND (reference sequence). This CDR3 reads CASSESGTGGVFGYGYTF. The CDR3 region has the DNA TGTGCCAGTAGTGAGTCCGGGACAGGGGGCGTTTTTGGCTATGGCTACACCTTC.

This clonotype was picked up a small number of times. The chain combines TRBV6-1 with TRBJ2-1; D not certain. This CDR3 comprises 15 residues. V lost 5 bases and J lost 5, with 16 bases in between. The germline gives CDR1 MNHNS, CDR2 SASEGT. CDR3: CASSLSRVVNNEQFF. The CDR3 DNA reads as TGTGCCAGCAGTCTCTCGAGAGTAGTTAACAATGAGCAGTTCTTC.

The rearrangement links TRBV10-3 to TRBJ2-7; the match to TRBD2 covers 7 bases. The CDR3 contains 14 residues. V gave up 10 bases and J gave up 7 bases; unmatched junction bases: 16. Per the germline V gene, CDR1 is ENHRY and CDR2 is SYGVKD. The CDR3 region is CATNSIGGSEEQYF. CDR3 sequence (DNA): TGTGCCACCAACTCGATCGGGGGGAGCGAAGAGCAGTACTTC.

This clonotype came up a few times. This chain connects TRBV30 to TRBJ1-1; TRBD1 matches 7 bases. The CDR3 spans 13 residues. V was pared by 2 bases and J by 3 bases, with 3 bases of the junction left unmatched. Germline CDR1 and CDR2: GTSNPN and SVGIG (reference sequence). CDR3 nucleotide sequence: TGTGCCTGGAGTCGACAGGGTTACACTGAAGCTTTCTTT. This translates into CAWSRQGYTEAFF.